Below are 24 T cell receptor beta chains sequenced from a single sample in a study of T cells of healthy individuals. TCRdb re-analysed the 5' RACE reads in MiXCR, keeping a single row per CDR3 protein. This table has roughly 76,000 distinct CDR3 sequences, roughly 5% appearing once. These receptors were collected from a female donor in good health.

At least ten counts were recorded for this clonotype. The CDR3 DNA reads TGTGCCAGTGCTGCCGGGGTAGCCAAAAACATTCAGTACTTC. Translation: CASAAGVAKNIQYF. The chain links TRBV28 to TRBJ2-4; TRBD2 might be the D (5 bases). This CDR3 has 14 residues. Germline CDR1 reads MDHEN; CDR2 reads SYDVKM. Trimming removed 9 bases at V and 0 bases at J, with 12 bases between.

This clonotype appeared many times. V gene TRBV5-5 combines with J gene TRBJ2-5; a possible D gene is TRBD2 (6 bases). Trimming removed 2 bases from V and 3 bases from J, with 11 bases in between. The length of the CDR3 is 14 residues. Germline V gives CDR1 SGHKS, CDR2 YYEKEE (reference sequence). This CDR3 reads CASSFRWREETQYF. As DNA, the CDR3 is TGTGCCAGCAGCTTCCGCTGGAGGGAAGAGACCCAGTACTTC.

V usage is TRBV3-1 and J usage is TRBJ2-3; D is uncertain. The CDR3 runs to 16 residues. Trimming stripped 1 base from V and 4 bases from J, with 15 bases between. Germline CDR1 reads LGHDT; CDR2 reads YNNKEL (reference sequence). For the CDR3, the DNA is TGTGCCAGCAGCCAAGTCATTACGGTGGGTCCAGATACGCAGTATTTT. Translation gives CASSQVITVGPDTQYF.

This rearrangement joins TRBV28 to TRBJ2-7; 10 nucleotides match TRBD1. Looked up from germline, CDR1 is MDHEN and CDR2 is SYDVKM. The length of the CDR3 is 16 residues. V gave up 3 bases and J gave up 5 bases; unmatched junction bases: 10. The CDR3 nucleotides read TGTGCCAGCAGTTTCCGCCCCCGGGACAGGGGCGACGAGCAGTACTTC. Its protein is CASSFRPRDRGDEQYF.

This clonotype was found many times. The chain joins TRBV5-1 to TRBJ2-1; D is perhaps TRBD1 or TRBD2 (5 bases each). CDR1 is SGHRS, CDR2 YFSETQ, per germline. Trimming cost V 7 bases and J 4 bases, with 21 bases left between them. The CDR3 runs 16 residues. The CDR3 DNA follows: TGCGCCAGCTCCTGGGACCGAGCGGAGCCTTACAATGAGCAGTTCTTC. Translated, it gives CASSWDRAEPYNEQFF.

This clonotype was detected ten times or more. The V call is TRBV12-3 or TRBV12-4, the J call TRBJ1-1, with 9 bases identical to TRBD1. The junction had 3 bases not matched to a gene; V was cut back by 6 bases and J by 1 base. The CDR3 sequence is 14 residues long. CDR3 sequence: CASRYRGQNTEAFF. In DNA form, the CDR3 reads TGTGCCAGCAGATACAGGGGGCAGAACACTGAAGCTTTCTTT.

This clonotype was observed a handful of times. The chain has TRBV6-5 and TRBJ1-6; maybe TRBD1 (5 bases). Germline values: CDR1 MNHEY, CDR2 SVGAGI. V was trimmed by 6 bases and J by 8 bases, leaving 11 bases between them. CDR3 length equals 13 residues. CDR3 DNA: TGTGCCAGCAGCCGGGACGGAGATTCACCCCTCCACTTT. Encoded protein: CASSRDGDSPLHF.

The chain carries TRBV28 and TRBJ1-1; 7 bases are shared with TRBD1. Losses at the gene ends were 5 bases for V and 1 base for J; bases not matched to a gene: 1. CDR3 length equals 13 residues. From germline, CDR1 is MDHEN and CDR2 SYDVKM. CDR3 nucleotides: TGTGCCAGCAGTAGACAGGGGAACACTGAAGCTTTCTTT. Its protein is CASSRQGNTEAFF.

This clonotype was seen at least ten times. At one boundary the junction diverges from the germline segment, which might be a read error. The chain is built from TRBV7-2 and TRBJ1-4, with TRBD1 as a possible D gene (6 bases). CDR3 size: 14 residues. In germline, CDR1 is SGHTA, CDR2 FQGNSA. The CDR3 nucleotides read TGCGCCAGCAGCTTGTCGGGGGCAGTGGAAAAACTGTTTTTT. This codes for CASSLSGAVEKLFF.

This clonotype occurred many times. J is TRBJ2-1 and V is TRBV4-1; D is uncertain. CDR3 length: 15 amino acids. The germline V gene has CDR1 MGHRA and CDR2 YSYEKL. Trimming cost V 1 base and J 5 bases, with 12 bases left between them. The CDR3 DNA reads TGCGCCAGCAGCCAAGTGGCTAGAGTCGACAATGAGCAGTTCTTC. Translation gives CASSQVARVDNEQFF.

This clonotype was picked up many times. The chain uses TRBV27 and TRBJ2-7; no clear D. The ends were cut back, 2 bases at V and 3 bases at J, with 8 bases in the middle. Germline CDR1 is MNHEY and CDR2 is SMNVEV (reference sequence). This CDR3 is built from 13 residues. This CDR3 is CASSLGQNYEQYF. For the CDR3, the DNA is TGTGCCAGCAGTTTAGGGCAGAACTACGAGCAGTACTTC.

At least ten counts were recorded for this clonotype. The CDR3 here is CSAGQGADADQYF. The CDR3 DNA follows: TGCAGCGCGGGACAGGGAGCGGACGCGGACCAGTACTTC. The V call is TRBV29-1, the J call TRBJ2-5, with 9 positions matching TRBD1. V gave up 7 bases and J gave up 10 bases; unmatched junction bases: 13. CDR3 length: 13 residues. Germline values: CDR1 SQVTM, CDR2 ANQGSEA.

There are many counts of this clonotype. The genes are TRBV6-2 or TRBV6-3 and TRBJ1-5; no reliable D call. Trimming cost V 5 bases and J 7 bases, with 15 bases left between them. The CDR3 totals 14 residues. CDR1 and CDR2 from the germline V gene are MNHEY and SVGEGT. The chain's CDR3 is CASSRLTSGQPQHF. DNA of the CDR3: TGTGCCAGCAGTAGATTAACGTCGGGGCAGCCCCAGCATTTT.

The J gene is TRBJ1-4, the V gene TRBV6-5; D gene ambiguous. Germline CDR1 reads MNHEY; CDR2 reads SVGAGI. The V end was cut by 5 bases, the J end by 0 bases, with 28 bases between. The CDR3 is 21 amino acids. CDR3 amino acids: CASSLRSTADNTTATNEKLFF. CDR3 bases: TGTGCCAGCAGTCTTCGTTCGACCGCGGATAATACAACGGCAACTAATGAAAAACTGTTTTTT.

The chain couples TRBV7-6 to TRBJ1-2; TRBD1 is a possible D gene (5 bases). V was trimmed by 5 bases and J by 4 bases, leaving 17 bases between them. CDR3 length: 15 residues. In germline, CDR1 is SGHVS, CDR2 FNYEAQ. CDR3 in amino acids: CASSPQAHDRYGYTF. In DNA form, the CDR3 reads TGTGCCAGCAGCCCACAGGCACACGACCGCTATGGCTACACCTTC.

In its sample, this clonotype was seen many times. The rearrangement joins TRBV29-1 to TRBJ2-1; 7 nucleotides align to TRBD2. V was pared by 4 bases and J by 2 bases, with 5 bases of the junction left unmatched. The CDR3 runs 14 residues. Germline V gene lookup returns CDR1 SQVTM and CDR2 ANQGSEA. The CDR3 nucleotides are TGCAGCGTTGCTCTAGCGGCGACCTACAATGAGCAGTTCTTC. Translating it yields CSVALAATYNEQFF.

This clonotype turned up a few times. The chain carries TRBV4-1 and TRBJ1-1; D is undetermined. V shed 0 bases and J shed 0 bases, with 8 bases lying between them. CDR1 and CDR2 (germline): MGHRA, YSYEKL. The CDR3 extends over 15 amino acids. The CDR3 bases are TGCGCCAGCAGCCAAGAAGGATTTTTGAACACTGAAGCTTTCTTT. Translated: CASSQEGFLNTEAFF.

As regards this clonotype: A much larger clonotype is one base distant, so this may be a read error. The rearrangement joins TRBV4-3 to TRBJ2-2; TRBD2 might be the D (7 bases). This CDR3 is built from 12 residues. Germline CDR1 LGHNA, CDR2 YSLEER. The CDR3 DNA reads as TGCGCCAGCGGGAGGGGGGCCGGGGAGCCGTTTTTT. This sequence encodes CASGRGAGEPFF.

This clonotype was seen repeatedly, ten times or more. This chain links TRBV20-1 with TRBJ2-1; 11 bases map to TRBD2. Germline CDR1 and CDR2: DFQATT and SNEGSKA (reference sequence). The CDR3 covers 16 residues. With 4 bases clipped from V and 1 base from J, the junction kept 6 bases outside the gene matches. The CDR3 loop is CSATTSGRGSYNEQFF. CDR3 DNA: TGCAGTGCTACTACTAGCGGGAGAGGATCCTACAATGAGCAGTTCTTC.

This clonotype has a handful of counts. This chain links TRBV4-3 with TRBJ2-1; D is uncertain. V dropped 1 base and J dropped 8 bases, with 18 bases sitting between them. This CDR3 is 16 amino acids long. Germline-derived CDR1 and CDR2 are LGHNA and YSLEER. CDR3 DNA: TGCGCCAGCAGCCAAGGACGCACGAATGGGATCGATGAGCAGTTCTTC. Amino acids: CASSQGRTNGIDEQFF.

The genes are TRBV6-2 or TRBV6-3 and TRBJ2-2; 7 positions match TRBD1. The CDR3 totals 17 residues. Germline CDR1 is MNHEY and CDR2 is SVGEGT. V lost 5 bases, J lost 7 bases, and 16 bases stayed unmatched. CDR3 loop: CASSPGFLRGRDGELFF. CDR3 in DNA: TGTGCCAGCAGTCCCGGTTTTCTTAGGGGGCGAGACGGGGAGCTGTTTTTT.

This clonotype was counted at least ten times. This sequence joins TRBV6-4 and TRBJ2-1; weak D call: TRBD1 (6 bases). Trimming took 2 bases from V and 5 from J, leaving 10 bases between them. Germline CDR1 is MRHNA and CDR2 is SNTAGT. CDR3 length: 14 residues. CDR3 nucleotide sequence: TGTGCCAGCAGTGACAGGGGGAGTCACAATGAGCAGTTCTTC. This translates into CASSDRGSHNEQFF.

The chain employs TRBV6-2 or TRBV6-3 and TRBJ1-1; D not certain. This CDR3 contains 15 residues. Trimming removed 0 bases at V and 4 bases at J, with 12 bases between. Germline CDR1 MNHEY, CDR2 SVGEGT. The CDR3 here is CASSYSPQWSTEAFF. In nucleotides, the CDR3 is TGTGCCAGCAGTTACTCCCCTCAGTGGTCCACTGAAGCTTTCTTT.

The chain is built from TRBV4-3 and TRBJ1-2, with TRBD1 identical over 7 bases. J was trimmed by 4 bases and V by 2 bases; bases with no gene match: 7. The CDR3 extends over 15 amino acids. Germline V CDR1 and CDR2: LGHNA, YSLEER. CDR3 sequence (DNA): TGCGCCAGCAGCCAACGCACAGGGGTGGCCTATGGCTACACCTTC. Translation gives CASSQRTGVAYGYTF.